The 29 T cell receptor beta chains below come from one sample, sequenced in a study of blood T cell repertoires in COVID-19. The repertoire was sequenced with immunoSEQ multiplex PCR; TCRdb's copy has only in-frame clones and lacks some. The table includes approximately 94,000 clones, 85% to 95% detected once. The sequenced sample consisted of peripheral blood. These receptors were obtained from a woman in her forties or fifties in a cohort sampled during active COVID-19.

This clone came up once. The chain has TRBV30 and TRBJ2-3; 9 bases match TRBD2. Germline CDR1 is GTSNPN and CDR2 is SVGIG (reference sequence). Germline trimming cut 4 bases from V and 2 bases from J; bases unmatched to any gene: 7. This CDR3 is built from 15 residues. The DNA of the CDR3 is TGTGCCTGGAAACTTAGCGGGGGCCACACAGATACGCAGTATTTT. Residues: CAWKLSGGHTDTQYF.

The gene calls are TRBV4-1 and TRBJ1-2; no reliable D call. Deletions cut 6 bases from V and 6 bases from J, with 20 bases between. This CDR3 comprises 15 residues. The germline V gene has CDR1 MGHRA and CDR2 YSYEKL. CDR3 sequence: CASRGAGVGLDGYTF. The CDR3 DNA reads as TGCGCCAGCAGAGGAGCCGGGGTGGGCCTTGATGGCTACACCTTC.

A remark on this clone: The same CDR3 also results from other DNA sequences found in this sample. J is TRBJ2-2 and V is TRBV3-1 (or the pseudogene TRBV3-2); D unclear. The ends were cut back, 1 base at V and 1 base at J, with 4 bases in the middle. The V gene's germline CDR1 is LGHDT and CDR2 YNNKEL (reference sequence). This CDR3 has 14 residues. In DNA form, the CDR3 reads TGTGCCAGCAGCCAAGGAGGGAACACCGGGGAGCTGTTTTTT. Residues: CASSQGGNTGELFF.

This chain connects TRBV6-5 to TRBJ2-2; a possible D gene is TRBD2 (5 bases). The CDR3 length is 14 residues. Trimming removed 9 bases at V and 0 bases at J, with 11 bases between. Germline-derived CDR1 and CDR2 are MNHEY and SVGAGI. The CDR3, as DNA: TGTGCCAGTAAACCGGGAACGAACACCGGGGAGCTGTTTTTT. Translating gives CASKPGTNTGELFF.

The V call is TRBV3-1 (or the pseudogene TRBV3-2), the J call TRBJ1-2; no definite D call. V lost 6 bases and J 8 bases, leaving 16 bases between the germline ends. CDR3 length equals 13 residues. Germline V gene data show CDR1 as LGHDT and CDR2 as YNNKEL (reference sequence). DNA for the CDR3: TGTGCCAGCAGTACCACCGAGGCCCAAGGCTACACCTTC. It codes for CASSTTEAQGYTF.

The V gene is TRBV23-1, the J gene TRBJ2-1, with 14 bases aligning to TRBD2. TRBV23-1 is recorded as an ORF, its role being uncertain. The V gene end was trimmed by 2 bases and the J gene end by 0 bases; junction bases not matched to a gene: 6. The CDR3 contains 19 residues. This chain's CDR3 is CASSQPKGTSGSSYNEQFF. In nucleotides, the CDR3 is TGCGCCAGCAGTCAACCAAAAGGGACTAGCGGGAGCTCCTACAATGAGCAGTTCTTC.

This rearrangement joins TRBV7-9 to TRBJ2-5, with TRBD2 as a possible D gene (5 bases). Germline V gene sequence: CDR1 SEHNR, CDR2 FQNEAQ (reference sequence). The CDR3 totals 14 residues. V was cut by 3 bases and J by 5 bases, with 13 bases left in between. CDR3: CASSLTGSTETQYF. The CDR3 DNA reads as TGTGCCAGCAGCTTGACGGGATCTACGGAGACCCAGTACTTC. The full variable domain, its missing parts supplied by reference TRBV7-9 and TRBJ2-5, is DTGVSQNPRHKITKRGQNVTFRCDPISEHNRLYWYRQTLGQGPEFLTYFQNEAQLEKSRLLSDRFSAERPKGSFSTLEIQRTEQGDSAMYLCASSLTGSTETQYFGPGTRLLVL.

The chain uses TRBV6-5 and TRBJ2-6; no clear D. The CDR3 consists of 13 residues. The V gene lost 6 bases and the J gene lost 2 bases, with 5 bases spanning the gap. The germline V gene has CDR1 MNHEY and CDR2 SVGAGI. This CDR3 is CASSPAGANVLTF. CDR3 sequence (DNA): TGTGCCAGCAGCCCGGCTGGGGCCAACGTCCTGACTTTC.

The rearrangement uses TRBV3-1 (or the pseudogene TRBV3-2) and TRBJ2-2; 7 bases are a match to TRBD2. Trimming at V came to 1 base and at J to 5 bases, leaving 1 base not matched to a gene. In germline, CDR1 is LGHDT, CDR2 YNNKEL (reference sequence). This CDR3 region has 14 residues. This chain's CDR3 is CASSQGGGTGELFF. The DNA for the CDR3 is TGTGCCAGCAGCCAAGGCGGGGGAACCGGGGAGCTGTTTTTT.

For this clone: Germline and junction disagree at one end, which may indicate a read error. The V call is TRBV7-7, the J call TRBJ1-5; D is perhaps TRBD1 (6 bases). Per germline, CDR1 SSHAT and CDR2 FNYEAQ (reference sequence). CDR3 length: 13 residues. CDR3 DNA sequence: TGTGCTAGCAGCTACAGGGTGTTTTGGCCCCAGCATTTT. Translating it yields CASSYRVFWPQHF.

This clone showed up just once. The rearrangement uses TRBV6-2 or TRBV6-3 and TRBJ2-1; maybe TRBD1 (6 bases). The CDR3 extends over 14 amino acids. Germline-derived CDR1 and CDR2 are MNHEY and SVGEGT. Trimming took 2 bases from V and 4 from J, leaving 9 bases between them. The CDR3 DNA follows: TGTGCCAGCAGTTACCAGGGGCTATACAATGAGCAGTTCTTC. Protein: CASSYQGLYNEQFF.

The V and J genes are TRBV6-2 or TRBV6-3 and TRBJ1-5; 9 nucleotides match TRBD1. V shed 6 bases and J 3 bases; nucleotides not matched to a gene: 9. CDR1 and CDR2 from the germline V gene are MNHEY and SVGEGT. The CDR3 runs 16 residues. The chain's CDR3 is CASSNPGQGVNQPQHF. The CDR3 DNA reads as TGTGCCAGCAGCAATCCGGGACAGGGAGTCAATCAGCCCCAGCATTTT.

The chain uses TRBV19 and TRBJ1-3, with a tentative D call TRBD1 (6 bases). The germline V and J ends were trimmed by 6 bases and 2 bases, with 11 bases remaining between them. Germline CDR1 and CDR2: LNHDA and SQIVND (reference sequence). The CDR3 runs 14 residues. The CDR3 DNA sequence: TGTGCCAGTAGCATCACAGGGACTGGAAACACCATATATTTT. This encodes CASSITGTGNTIYF.

This sequence joins TRBV5-1 and TRBJ1-6, with 7 bases that match TRBD1. CDR1 and CDR2 from the germline V gene are SGHRS and YFSETQ. The ends lost 4 bases at V and 14 bases at J; junction bases unmatched: 15. The CDR3 loop spans 15 amino acids. CDR3 bases: TGCGCCAGCAGCGATGGACAGGAGGGGGTCATGACCCTCCACTTT. Its translation: CASSDGQEGVMTLHF.

This chain joins TRBV2 and TRBJ1-1, with D perhaps TRBD1 (5 bases). CDR1 and CDR2 (germline): SNHLY, FYNNEI. The CDR3 covers 13 residues. V was shortened by 6 bases and J by 0 bases, with 8 bases between the two germline ends. In DNA, the CDR3 is TGTGCCAGCAGACAGGAGTTGAACACTGAAGCTTTCTTT. Protein: CASRQELNTEAFF.

The gene calls are TRBV18 and TRBJ2-3; D gene uncertain. Trimming left V 3 bases short and J 2 bases short, with 12 bases between. In germline, CDR1 is KGHSH, CDR2 LQKENI. The CDR3 totals 15 residues. CDR3 region: CASSPQEASTDTQYF. CDR3 DNA: TGTGCCAGCTCACCGCAGGAAGCCTCCACAGATACGCAGTATTTT.

The V call is TRBV3-1 (or the pseudogene TRBV3-2), the J call TRBJ1-1, with TRBD1 matching 7 bases. The CDR3 has 14 amino acids. CDR1 is LGHDT, CDR2 YNNKEL, per germline (reference sequence). The ends lost 5 bases at V and 4 bases at J; junction bases unmatched: 7. CDR3 in DNA: TGTGCCAGCAGCTCCTCGGACAGGTCCACTGAAGCTTTCTTT. It codes for CASSSSDRSTEAFF.

The chain is built from TRBV19 and TRBJ1-5; 8 nucleotides agree with TRBD1. Trimming removed 7 bases from V and 2 bases from J; junction bases left unmatched: 4. The length of the CDR3 is 14 residues. Germline V gives CDR1 LNHDA, CDR2 SQIVND (reference sequence). Here the CDR3 DNA reads TGTGCCAGTAACTCACAGGGGGGCAATCAGCCCCAGCATTTT. Its protein is CASNSQGGNQPQHF.

This clone showed up just a few times. The junction differs from germline at one of its ends, possibly a read error. This rearrangement joins TRBV27 to TRBJ1-2; TRBD1 aligns across 11 bases. The CDR3 is 13 residues long. Germline V lookup: CDR1 MNHEY, CDR2 SMNVEV (reference sequence). This chain's CDR3 is CASSLGDRGSPYF. Written as DNA, the CDR3 is TGTGCCAGCAGTTTGGGGGACAGGGGGTCACCTTACTTC.

The chain links TRBV4-1 to TRBJ1-2; TRBD1 agrees at 8 bases. The trim removed 5 bases at V and 4 bases at J, leaving 6 bases unmatched. Germline assignment: CDR1 MGHRA and CDR2 YSYEKL. This CDR3 has 14 amino acids. DNA for the CDR3: TGCGCCAGCAGCGCGCCCGGGACAGGCTATGGCTACACCTTC. Amino acids: CASSAPGTGYGYTF.

The genes are TRBV27 and TRBJ2-7; the match to TRBD2 covers 7 bases. Germline V gene lookup returns CDR1 MNHEY and CDR2 SMNVEV (reference sequence). V dropped 4 bases and J dropped 5; count of bases not matched to a gene: 8. The CDR3 length is 14 residues. CDR3 protein: CASSWGGEGNEQYF. As DNA, the CDR3 is TGTGCCAGCAGTTGGGGGGGAGAGGGCAACGAGCAGTACTTC.

The CDR3 DNA reads as TGTGCCAGCAGTGATTGGGGCGGTGGCTACACCTTC. It is translated as CASSDWGGGYTF. V is TRBV2 and J is TRBJ1-2; D may be TRBD1 (5 bases). The CDR3 extends over 12 amino acids. CDR1 and CDR2 from the germline V gene are SNHLY and FYNNEI. Trimming left V 3 bases short and J 7 bases short, with 9 bases between.

The genes are TRBV5-1 and TRBJ2-7; 11 bases are shared with TRBD1. This CDR3 has 15 residues. Germline V lookup: CDR1 SGHRS, CDR2 YFSETQ. V was pared by 2 bases and J by 5 bases, with 6 bases of the junction left unmatched. CDR3 amino acids: CASSFLPGQGDEQYF. CDR3 in DNA: TGCGCCAGCAGCTTTTTACCGGGACAGGGGGACGAGCAGTACTTC.

This clone was seen a few times. The V gene is TRBV7-3, the J gene TRBJ1-6, with 8 positions matching TRBD1. The V gene end was trimmed by 5 bases and the J gene end by 13 bases; junction bases not matched to a gene: 10. Per the germline V gene, CDR1 is SGHTA and CDR2 is FQGTGA. The length of the CDR3 is 14 residues. CDR3 DNA sequence: TGTGCCAGCAGCCAGGGACAGGCCCAGGGGCCCCTCCACTTT. Translation gives CASSQGQAQGPLHF.

V usage is TRBV6-1 and J usage is TRBJ1-2; D is unresolved. Trimming took off 2 bases at V and 4 bases at J, with 11 bases between the two ends. Germline V gene data show CDR1 as MNHNS and CDR2 as SASEGT. The CDR3 is made up of 14 amino acids. The CDR3 spells CASSEMVRSYGYTF. DNA of the CDR3: TGTGCCAGCAGTGAAATGGTACGGAGCTATGGCTACACCTTC.

V is TRBV6-1 and J is TRBJ2-7, with a possible D match to TRBD2 (6 bases). V gave up 3 bases and J gave up 2 bases, with 26 bases separating them. The CDR3 is 19 residues long. Germline CDR1 is MNHNS and CDR2 is SASEGT. The DNA of the CDR3 is TGTGCCAGCAGTGATCGAGAAGGTGTTTGGGGGGATCTTCCCTACGAGCAGTACTTC. This codes for CASSDREGVWGDLPYEQYF.

J is TRBJ1-1 and V is TRBV30, with a weak D call TRBD1 (5 bases). Germline V gene lookup returns CDR1 GTSNPN and CDR2 SVGIG (reference sequence). The V gene lost 2 bases and the J gene lost 2 bases, with 15 bases spanning the gap. This CDR3 has 15 amino acids. This CDR3 reads CAWSRRTGGNTEAFF. In DNA form, the CDR3 reads TGTGCCTGGAGTCGACGTACGGGGGGAAACACTGAAGCTTTCTTT. Together with reference TRBV30 and TRBJ1-1, the CDR3 gives the full variable domain: SQTIHQWPATLVQPVGSPLSLECTVEGTSNPNLYWYRQAAGRGLQLLFYSVGIGQISSEVPQNLSASRPQDRQFILSSKKLLLSDSGFYLCAWSRRTGGNTEAFFGQGTRLTVV.

The rearrangement uses TRBV30 and TRBJ1-5, with D perhaps TRBD1 (6 bases). V was trimmed by 2 bases and J by 3 bases, leaving 8 bases between them. Per germline, CDR1 GTSNPN and CDR2 SVGIG (reference sequence). CDR3 length equals 13 residues. CDR3 DNA sequence: TGTGCCTGGAGTAGACAGGACAATCAGCCCCAGCATTTT. It encodes CAWSRQDNQPQHF. Looking up the rest from reference TRBV30 and TRBJ1-5 gives the full variable domain: SQTIHQWPATLVQPVGSPLSLECTVEGTSNPNLYWYRQAAGRGLQLLFYSVGIGQISSEVPQNLSASRPQDRQFILSSKKLLLSDSGFYLCAWSRQDNQPQHFGDGTRLSIL.

V usage is TRBV19 and J usage is TRBJ1-5, with a weak D call TRBD1 (5 bases). Trimming cost V 2 bases and J 2 bases, with 19 bases left between them. The germline CDR1 and CDR2 sequences are LNHDA and SQIVND (reference sequence). The CDR3 has 18 amino acids. This CDR3 reads CASSISRGQGRGNQPQHF. The CDR3 DNA follows: TGTGCCAGTAGTATAAGTAGGGGCCAGGGTAGGGGCAATCAGCCCCAGCATTTT.